The TCR beta chain under discussion was sequenced for a study of blood T cell repertoires in COVID-19. About the research overall: T cells, B-cell-depleted T cells, or PBMCs supplied cDNA or gDNA.

With V trimmed by 4 bases and J by 4 bases, 6 bases remained unmatched. Germline-derived CDR1 and CDR2 are SGHRS and YFSETQ. The CDR3 totals 16 residues. Source study methods: Cell counts per sample came from amplifying reference gene primers. This table comes from immunoSEQ multiplex PCR, and its TCRdb copy is limited to in-frame clones, with some not included. That table is the source of V, J and clone size, and D and trimming were worked out from the DNA. The sample carries 100,000 to 150,000 clones, about 81% recorded once. The V gene is TRBV5-1, the J gene TRBJ2-2, with 11 bases matching TRBD1. Input material: PBMCs or T cells enriched from blood (not recorded which). This receptor was identified in a man aged 35-49 years with acute COVID-19. CDR3 sequence (DNA): TGCGCCAGCAGCGCCCCCGGGACAGGGGGCACCGGGGAGCTGTTTTTT. Encoded protein: CASSAPGTGGTGELFF.